Listed below are T cell receptor beta chains from one sample, sequenced in a study of identical twins. TCRdb fed the 5' RACE reads into MiXCR, producing one record per CDR3 protein. The profile shows 450,000 or so distinct CDR3 sequences, more than 13% of them singletons. The data were also submitted as part of a second study, on yellow fever vaccine responses in identical twins.

Source material: CD4+ T cells sorted from blood. The receptor set was obtained from a woman aged 18-29 years in good health. The CDR3 runs from the conserved cysteine through the conserved F or W. The order of the fields is CDR3 protein, CDR3 DNA, CDR3 length, J gene, D gene, clone size, V gene. A D gene is named only where the DNA matches it firmly. Clone size is given for some rows only: seen once, a few or many times, or a class if the clone is expanded.

CDR3aa: CSAADAAGYEQYF; CDR3nt: TGCAGTGCCGCGGATGCAGCGGGCTACGAGCAGTACTTC; len: 13; j_gene: TRBJ2-7; d_gene: .; abundance: once; v_gene: TRBV20-1
CDR3aa: CASRAGTVPYPNF; CDR3nt: TGTGCCAGCAGGGCCGGGACAGTCCCCTATCCCAACTTC; len: 13; j_gene: TRBJ2-1; d_gene: TRBD1; abundance: once; v_gene: TRBV12-3/TRBV12-4
CDR3aa: CAFSLALTDNPRFYGYTF; CDR3nt: TGTGCCTTCAGTTTAGCGCTGACAGACAACCCGAGATTCTATGGCTACACCTTC; len: 18; j_gene: TRBJ1-2; d_gene: .; abundance: .; v_gene: TRBV2
CDR3aa: CASEGRETQYF; CDR3nt: TGTGCTTCTGAGGGGCGGGAGACCCAGTACTTC; len: 11; j_gene: TRBJ2-5; d_gene: .; abundance: .; v_gene: TRBV30
CDR3aa: CSASRLDQRGEQFF; CDR3nt: TGCAGTGCTAGCCGGCTGGACCAGAGGGGTGAGCAGTTCTTC; len: 14; j_gene: TRBJ2-1; d_gene: .; abundance: many; v_gene: TRBV20-1
CDR3aa: CASSLGTGRSSGNTIYF; CDR3nt: TGTGCCAGCAGTTTAGGGACCGGGAGAAGCTCTGGAAACACCATATATTTT; len: 17; j_gene: TRBJ1-3; d_gene: .; abundance: few; v_gene: TRBV12-3/TRBV12-4
CDR3aa: CASSQVGTNSPLHF; CDR3nt: TGTGCCAGCAGCCAAGTGGGGACGAATTCACCCCTCCACTTT; len: 14; j_gene: TRBJ1-6; d_gene: .; abundance: .; v_gene: TRBV4-2
CDR3aa: CASSYQAGNYGYTF; CDR3nt: TGTGCCAGCAGTTATCAGGCCGGTAACTATGGCTACACCTTC; len: 14; j_gene: TRBJ1-2; d_gene: .; abundance: .; v_gene: TRBV12-3/TRBV12-4
CDR3aa: CASSFTGLAGGADTQYF; CDR3nt: TGTGCCAGCAGTTTTACGGGACTAGCGGGGGGAGCAGATACGCAGTATTTT; len: 17; j_gene: TRBJ2-3; d_gene: TRBD2; abundance: few; v_gene: TRBV28
CDR3aa: CASSFERGRNEQYF; CDR3nt: TGTGCCAGCAGTTTCGAGAGGGGGAGGAACGAGCAGTACTTC; len: 14; j_gene: TRBJ2-7; d_gene: .; abundance: .; v_gene: TRBV27
CDR3aa: CASSRGGGTGELFF; CDR3nt: TGTGCCAGCAGCCGCGGGGGTGGCACCGGGGAGCTGTTTTTT; len: 14; j_gene: TRBJ2-2; d_gene: TRBD2; abundance: .; v_gene: TRBV3-1
CDR3aa: CAISGGTDTQYF; CDR3nt: TGTGCCATCAGCGGAGGCACAGATACGCAGTATTTT; len: 12; j_gene: TRBJ2-3; d_gene: .; abundance: few; v_gene: TRBV10-3
CDR3aa: CATSDSGTLLANTGELFF; CDR3nt: TGTGCCACCAGTGATTCCGGGACACTCCTCGCGAACACCGGGGAGCTGTTTTTT; len: 18; j_gene: TRBJ2-2; d_gene: .; abundance: .; v_gene: TRBV24-1
CDR3aa: CASKPGQGAPYTQYF; CDR3nt: TGTGCCAGCAAACCGGGACAGGGGGCGCCGTATACGCAGTATTTT; len: 15; j_gene: TRBJ2-3; d_gene: TRBD1; abundance: once; v_gene: TRBV2
CDR3aa: CASSLAGGTNYEQYF; CDR3nt: TGTGCCAGCAGTCTAGCGGGAGGAACTAACTACGAGCAGTACTTC; len: 15; j_gene: TRBJ2-7; d_gene: TRBD2; abundance: .; v_gene: TRBV5-6
CDR3aa: CASSPGQKSHEQFF; CDR3nt: TGTGCCAGCAGCCCGGGACAGAAAAGTCATGAGCAGTTCTTC; len: 14; j_gene: TRBJ2-1; d_gene: TRBD1; abundance: .; v_gene: TRBV7-9
CDR3aa: CASTFLATDTQYF; CDR3nt: TGTGCCAGCACCTTCCTAGCGACAGATACGCAGTATTTT; len: 13; j_gene: TRBJ2-3; d_gene: .; abundance: .; v_gene: TRBV7-9
CDR3aa: CASSRASGRASDTQYF; CDR3nt: TGTGCCAGCAGCCGCGCTAGCGGGAGGGCCTCAGATACGCAGTATTTT; len: 16; j_gene: TRBJ2-3; d_gene: TRBD2; abundance: few; v_gene: TRBV7-9